This TCR beta chain was recorded in a study of early T cells in non-severe SARS-CoV-2 infection. Overall study: The sequenced material was bulk RNA from unsorted whole blood, and its chains were unpaired.

Germline loops: CDR1 SGHRS, CDR2 YFSETQ. This CDR3 comprises 14 residues. V lost 6 bases to trimming and J lost 2 bases, with 11 bases between them. Each CDR3 protein gets one entry after TCRdb re-called the 5' RACE reads with MiXCR. Of 43,000 or so distinct CDR3 sequences detected, 3% to 4% appear once; the ten largest clones hold over 3%. Sequencing was done on a sample of whole blood. The J gene is TRBJ2-2, the V gene TRBV5-1; D uncertain. The receptor's source is an adult who was a healthcare worker with PCR-confirmed SARS-CoV-2 infection or an uninfected control (not recorded which). CDR3 sequence: CASKVRANTGELFF. DNA for the CDR3: TGCGCCAGCAAAGTCCGGGCCAACACCGGGGAGCTGTTTTTT.